The rows below give T cell receptor beta chains drawn from one sample of a study of post-analysis software for immune sequencing data. TCRdb ran MiXCR on the PCR reads and lists one entry per CDR3 protein. The sample includes 700,000 to 900,000 distinct CDR3 sequences, 46% of them seen just once. The sequenced sample was blood. Receptors originate from a girl aged 10 to 17 with multiple sclerosis. Both conserved end residues are part of each CDR3. D genes are given only for firm matches. Some rows mark clone size as missing; the rest say once, few, many or name a class of expanded clone.

cdr3_nt: TGTGCCACCAGCAGAATCGTCGGGACCCGAGCGAACTACGAGCAGTACTTC
cdr3_aa: CATSRIVGTRANYEQYF
clone_size: few
d_call: .
j_call: TRBJ2-7
v_call: TRBV15

cdr3_nt: TGCAGCGTTGAGTGGACAGAAGAGACCCAGTACTTC
cdr3_aa: CSVEWTEETQYF
clone_size: few
d_call: .
j_call: TRBJ2-5
v_call: TRBV29-1

cdr3_nt: TGTGCCAGCAGTTACCCAGGGGGCAGGTCCTACGAGCAGTACTTC
cdr3_aa: CASSYPGGRSYEQYF
clone_size: .
d_call: TRBD1
j_call: TRBJ2-7
v_call: TRBV6-6

cdr3_nt: TGTGCCAGCAGCTTGAGGCTATCGTGGGGCAGTCTTAACTATGGCTACACCTTC
cdr3_aa: CASSLRLSWGSLNYGYTF
clone_size: .
d_call: .
j_call: TRBJ1-2
v_call: TRBV5-8

cdr3_nt: TGTGCCTGCAATGTGGGGCGGACTAGCGGGAAACCCTACGAGCAGTACTTC
cdr3_aa: CACNVGRTSGKPYEQYF
clone_size: once
d_call: TRBD2
j_call: TRBJ2-7
v_call: TRBV30

cdr3_nt: TGTGCCAGCAGCGCATCAGGGGGTGAGCAGTTCTTC
cdr3_aa: CASSASGGEQFF
clone_size: .
d_call: TRBD1
j_call: TRBJ2-1
v_call: TRBV9

cdr3_nt: TGTGCCAGCAGCCAAGACGGGACAGGGGCTCGCTCTGAAGCTTTCTTT
cdr3_aa: CASSQDGTGARSEAFF
clone_size: .
d_call: TRBD1
j_call: TRBJ1-1
v_call: TRBV4-2

cdr3_nt: TGTGCCATCAGTGAGGCAGGAGAGGGGAGAGAGACCCAGTACTTC
cdr3_aa: CAISEAGEGRETQYF
clone_size: .
d_call: .
j_call: TRBJ2-5
v_call: TRBV10-3

cdr3_nt: TGTGCCAGCAGCTTAGACGCGAACACTGAAGCTTTCTTT
cdr3_aa: CASSLDANTEAFF
clone_size: .
d_call: .
j_call: TRBJ1-1
v_call: TRBV7-9

cdr3_nt: TGTGCCAGCGGGTGGCGGGAGACCCAGTACTTC
cdr3_aa: CASGWRETQYF
clone_size: few
d_call: .
j_call: TRBJ2-5
v_call: TRBV12-3/TRBV12-4

cdr3_nt: TGTGCCAGCAAAAGGGTCCCGAACACTGAAGCTTTCTTT
cdr3_aa: CASKRVPNTEAFF
clone_size: .
d_call: .
j_call: TRBJ1-1
v_call: TRBV6-5

cdr3_nt: TGCGCCAGCAGCCAAGATCATCAGGGGAACTATGGCTACACCTTC
cdr3_aa: CASSQDHQGNYGYTF
clone_size: .
d_call: .
j_call: TRBJ1-2
v_call: TRBV4-3

cdr3_nt: TGTGCCAGCAGTGATCACTCTAGCGGGTCGTTCTTC
cdr3_aa: CASSDHSSGSFF
clone_size: .
d_call: TRBD2
j_call: TRBJ2-1
v_call: TRBV6-1

cdr3_nt: TGCAGTGCTAGATTCAGTAGACTAGCCAAAAACATTCAGTACTTC
cdr3_aa: CSARFSRLAKNIQYF
clone_size: few
d_call: .
j_call: TRBJ2-4
v_call: TRBV20-1

cdr3_nt: TGTGCCATCAGCAAATCGACTCAGGGCACAGATACGCAGTATTTT
cdr3_aa: CAISKSTQGTDTQYF
clone_size: .
d_call: .
j_call: TRBJ2-3
v_call: TRBV10-3

cdr3_nt: TGTGCCTGGAGTGGGGGGGCGCGCACCCATGAGCAGTTCTTC
cdr3_aa: CAWSGGARTHEQFF
clone_size: .
d_call: .
j_call: TRBJ2-1
v_call: TRBV30

cdr3_nt: TGTGCCATCAGTCCCGTACCGGGGGGAACAGGGAGGGCAGATACGCAGTATTTT
cdr3_aa: CAISPVPGGTGRADTQYF
clone_size: few
d_call: .
j_call: TRBJ2-3
v_call: TRBV10-3

cdr3_nt: TGCAGCGTTGCGGGGGGTCAGAACACCGGGGAGCTGTTTTTT
cdr3_aa: CSVAGGQNTGELFF
clone_size: .
d_call: TRBD2
j_call: TRBJ2-2
v_call: TRBV29-1

cdr3_nt: TGCAGTGCTAGAGCACCGATAGATACTGGGGCCAACGTCCTGACTTTC
cdr3_aa: CSARAPIDTGANVLTF
clone_size: .
d_call: .
j_call: TRBJ2-6
v_call: TRBV20-1

cdr3_nt: TGTGCCAGCGAGGGACTAAATTTGGATGAGCAGTTCTTC
cdr3_aa: CASEGLNLDEQFF
clone_size: few
d_call: TRBD2
j_call: TRBJ2-1
v_call: TRBV28

cdr3_nt: TGTGCCAGCAGCTTTACTAGCGGTTCGGAAGATACGCAGTATTTT
cdr3_aa: CASSFTSGSEDTQYF
clone_size: few
d_call: TRBD2
j_call: TRBJ2-3
v_call: TRBV7-3

cdr3_nt: TGCAGCGCCCCCAGAGGGAACACCGGGGAGCTGTTTTTT
cdr3_aa: CSAPRGNTGELFF
clone_size: few
d_call: .
j_call: TRBJ2-2
v_call: TRBV29-1

cdr3_nt: TGTGCCAGCAGCCCAACGACTAGCGGGAGTTCAGATACGCAGTATTTT
cdr3_aa: CASSPTTSGSSDTQYF
clone_size: few
d_call: TRBD2
j_call: TRBJ2-3
v_call: TRBV7-2

cdr3_nt: TGTGCCAGCAGTTACGCCTGGGGTTCAGATACGCAGTATTTT
cdr3_aa: CASSYAWGSDTQYF
clone_size: few
d_call: .
j_call: TRBJ2-3
v_call: TRBV6-5

cdr3_nt: TGTGCCACCAGTGATTTCAGTAGCGGGAGTCATAATGAGCAGTTCTTC
cdr3_aa: CATSDFSSGSHNEQFF
clone_size: .
d_call: TRBD2
j_call: TRBJ2-1
v_call: TRBV24-1

cdr3_nt: TGTGCCACCAGCAGTCCCCGGACTGTAAATGAGCAGTTCTTC
cdr3_aa: CATSSPRTVNEQFF
clone_size: few
d_call: .
j_call: TRBJ2-1
v_call: TRBV15

cdr3_nt: TGTGCCAGCAGTACCCTTGGCGGGCTAGCGGCCTACGAGCAGTACTTC
cdr3_aa: CASSTLGGLAAYEQYF
clone_size: .
d_call: TRBD2
j_call: TRBJ2-7
v_call: TRBV27

cdr3_nt: TGTGCCAGCAGCGAAGCGGGTACCTACGAGCAGTACTTC
cdr3_aa: CASSEAGTYEQYF
clone_size: few
d_call: .
j_call: TRBJ2-7
v_call: TRBV9

cdr3_nt: TGCAGTGCTAGTTCCGGGACAATCTCCTACAATGAGCAGTTCTTC
cdr3_aa: CSASSGTISYNEQFF
clone_size: few
d_call: .
j_call: TRBJ2-1
v_call: TRBV20-1

cdr3_nt: TGCAGCGTTGGGCGGGGGGCCCTCTACGAGCAGTACTTC
cdr3_aa: CSVGRGALYEQYF
clone_size: .
d_call: TRBD2
j_call: TRBJ2-7
v_call: TRBV29-1

cdr3_nt: TGTGCCAGCAGCCAAGCGGGGGACGCCGCTAACTATGGCTACACCTTC
cdr3_aa: CASSQAGDAANYGYTF
clone_size: .
d_call: .
j_call: TRBJ1-2
v_call: TRBV4-2

cdr3_nt: TGTGCCATCAGTGAGTCGAAGTTTTCCTACGAGCAGTACTTC
cdr3_aa: CAISESKFSYEQYF
clone_size: few
d_call: .
j_call: TRBJ2-7
v_call: TRBV10-3

cdr3_nt: TGTGCCAGCAGCCCCCGGACTAGCGGGAAGATTCAGCAGCAGTACTTC
cdr3_aa: CASSPRTSGKIQQQYF
clone_size: few
d_call: TRBD2
j_call: TRBJ2-7
v_call: TRBV5-5

cdr3_nt: TGCGCCAGCAGCTTGGGCTTTAGCGGGAGGAACGAGCAGTACTTC
cdr3_aa: CASSLGFSGRNEQYF
clone_size: few
d_call: TRBD2
j_call: TRBJ2-7
v_call: TRBV5-1

cdr3_nt: TGCGCCAGCAGCCAAGACCGGACCACTAGCACAGATACGCAGTATTTT
cdr3_aa: CASSQDRTTSTDTQYF
clone_size: .
d_call: .
j_call: TRBJ2-3
v_call: TRBV4-1

cdr3_nt: TGCAGTGCTAGCCAGGACAGCTCATATGGCTACACCTTC
cdr3_aa: CSASQDSSYGYTF
clone_size: .
d_call: .
j_call: TRBJ1-2
v_call: TRBV20-1

cdr3_nt: TGCAGTGCCAGGGCCGGGAGCGAGCAGTACTTC
cdr3_aa: CSARAGSEQYF
clone_size: .
d_call: .
j_call: TRBJ2-7
v_call: TRBV20-1

cdr3_nt: TGTGCCAGCAGCCTCCAGGACAGGGATACAGATACGCAGTATTTT
cdr3_aa: CASSLQDRDTDTQYF
clone_size: few
d_call: TRBD1
j_call: TRBJ2-3
v_call: TRBV7-3

cdr3_nt: TGTGCCAGCAGTACCAGGGGGCGCGGCGAGCAGTACTTC
cdr3_aa: CASSTRGRGEQYF
clone_size: .
d_call: TRBD1
j_call: TRBJ2-7
v_call: TRBV27

cdr3_nt: TGCAGTGCTAAAGTTGGAGATACGCAGTATTTT
cdr3_aa: CSAKVGDTQYF
clone_size: few
d_call: .
j_call: TRBJ2-3
v_call: TRBV20-1

cdr3_nt: TGCGCCAGCAGCCAGGGACCAAGTCAGCCCCAGCATTTT
cdr3_aa: CASSQGPSQPQHF
clone_size: few
d_call: .
j_call: TRBJ1-5
v_call: TRBV4-1

cdr3_nt: TGTGCCAGCAGCTTAGGGCAGACCCCCTCCTACGAGCAGTACTTC
cdr3_aa: CASSLGQTPSYEQYF
clone_size: .
d_call: .
j_call: TRBJ2-7
v_call: TRBV11-2